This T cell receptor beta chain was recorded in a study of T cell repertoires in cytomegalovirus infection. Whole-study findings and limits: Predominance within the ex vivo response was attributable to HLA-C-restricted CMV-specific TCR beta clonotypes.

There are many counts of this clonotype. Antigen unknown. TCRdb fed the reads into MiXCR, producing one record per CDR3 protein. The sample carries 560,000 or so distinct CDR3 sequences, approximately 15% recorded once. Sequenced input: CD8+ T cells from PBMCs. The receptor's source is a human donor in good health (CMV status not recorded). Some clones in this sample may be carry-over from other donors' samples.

Written as DNA, the CDR3 is TGTGCCAGCAGCCCTAACGGCGACAGGGTTAATCAGCCCCAGCATTTT. Translated, it gives CASSPNGDRVNQPQHF. The chain recombines TRBV4-2 with TRBJ1-5, with TRBD1 identical over 7 bases. CDR3 length equals 16 residues. With V trimmed by 4 bases and J by 4 bases, 10 bases remained unmatched. Germline V lookup: CDR1 LGHNA, CDR2 YNFKEQ.